The rows below give T cell receptor beta chains drawn from one sample of a study of blood T cell repertoires in COVID-19. Clones were read by immunoSEQ multiplex PCR, and TCRdb kept only the in-frame ones, dropping some. This repertoire shows under 95,000 clones, approximately 90% found once; its top ten account for 2% to 3%. Sequencing was done on a sample of peripheral blood. The receptors originated from a man aged 50-59 years with COVID-19, enrolled during active disease. CDR3s include the opening cysteine and the closing phenylalanine or tryptophan. The order of the fields is D gene, clone size, J gene, V gene, CDR3 DNA, CDR3 protein. A D gene is named only where the DNA matches it firmly. The size entry is marked missing in some rows and otherwise reads once, few, many or a size class.

d_gene: .; abundance: .; j_gene: TRBJ2-1; v_gene: TRBV6-5; CDR3nt: TGTGCCAGCAGTTATCGGAGCGGGCTTTACAATGAGCAGTTCTTC; CDR3aa: CASSYRSGLYNEQFF
d_gene: .; abundance: .; j_gene: TRBJ1-2; v_gene: TRBV28; CDR3nt: TGTGCCAGCAGTTTATTAGGGGCTTATGGCTACACCTTC; CDR3aa: CASSLLGAYGYTF
d_gene: .; abundance: once; j_gene: TRBJ2-7; v_gene: TRBV6-5; CDR3nt: TGTGCCAGCAGGGCGGAAGCCTCCTACGAGCAGTACTTC; CDR3aa: CASRAEASYEQYF
d_gene: TRBD2; abundance: .; j_gene: TRBJ2-3; v_gene: TRBV2; CDR3nt: TGTGCCAGCAGTGAAACTAGCGGGAGTGGAGATACGCAGTATTTT; CDR3aa: CASSETSGSGDTQYF
d_gene: .; abundance: .; j_gene: TRBJ2-3; v_gene: TRBV30; CDR3nt: TGTGCCTGGAGCAAAACATTCGCAGATACGCAGTATTTT; CDR3aa: CAWSKTFADTQYF
d_gene: .; abundance: .; j_gene: TRBJ2-2; v_gene: TRBV6-5; CDR3nt: TGTGCCAGCAGCGCCGGGGGGAACACCGGGGAGCTGTTTTTT; CDR3aa: CASSAGGNTGELFF
d_gene: .; abundance: once; j_gene: TRBJ2-6; v_gene: TRBV30; CDR3nt: TGTGCCTGGAGTGTAGGACGGACATCTGGGGCCAACGTCCTGACTTTC; CDR3aa: CAWSVGRTSGANVLTF
d_gene: .; abundance: once; j_gene: TRBJ2-2; v_gene: TRBV4-2; CDR3nt: TGTGCCAGCAGCCAAGCCCACAGGGTGGGGACCGGGGAGCTGTTTTTT; CDR3aa: CASSQAHRVGTGELFF
d_gene: TRBD1; abundance: .; j_gene: TRBJ1-1; v_gene: TRBV6-1; CDR3nt: TGTGCCAGCAGTGCGGACAGGGCGACTATCCTCACTGAAGCTTTCTTT; CDR3aa: CASSADRATILTEAFF
d_gene: .; abundance: .; j_gene: TRBJ2-1; v_gene: TRBV14; CDR3nt: TGTGCCAGCAGCCAAGGTTACTCCTACAATGAGCAGTTCTTC; CDR3aa: CASSQGYSYNEQFF
d_gene: TRBD2; abundance: .; j_gene: TRBJ2-4; v_gene: TRBV4-1; CDR3nt: TGCGCCAGCAGCCAAGAGGCCGGACTAGGACAAAACATTCAGTACTTC; CDR3aa: CASSQEAGLGQNIQYF
d_gene: TRBD2; abundance: .; j_gene: TRBJ2-2; v_gene: TRBV11-2; CDR3nt: TGTGCCAGCTTGGGCGGGAGCGGACGGGTCGGGGAGCTGTTTTTT; CDR3aa: CASLGGSGRVGELFF
d_gene: .; abundance: .; j_gene: TRBJ2-1; v_gene: TRBV6-1; CDR3nt: TGTGCCAGCAGTGAAGCGCGGGGACAGTCGAATGAGCAGTTCTTC; CDR3aa: CASSEARGQSNEQFF
d_gene: .; abundance: .; j_gene: TRBJ1-6; v_gene: TRBV7-2; CDR3nt: TGTGCCAGCAGCTTAGCGGGGCAAGAATCACCCCTCCACTTT; CDR3aa: CASSLAGQESPLHF
d_gene: TRBD1; abundance: .; j_gene: TRBJ1-5; v_gene: TRBV7-8; CDR3nt: TGTGCCAGCAGCTTAGGGGACAGGAACTATCAGCCCCAGCATTTT; CDR3aa: CASSLGDRNYQPQHF
d_gene: TRBD2; abundance: once; j_gene: TRBJ2-5; v_gene: TRBV18; CDR3nt: TGTGCCAGCTCACCACGGGGCGGGAGTGAGACCCAGTACTTC; CDR3aa: CASSPRGGSETQYF
d_gene: .; abundance: .; j_gene: TRBJ2-7; v_gene: TRBV15; CDR3nt: TGTGCCACCAGCACAGTACAAGAGGGCTACGAGCAGTACTTC; CDR3aa: CATSTVQEGYEQYF
d_gene: .; abundance: .; j_gene: TRBJ2-5; v_gene: TRBV5-1; CDR3nt: TGCGCCAGCAGCCCCGTCGGGGATACCCAAGAGACCCAGTACTTC; CDR3aa: CASSPVGDTQETQYF
d_gene: .; abundance: .; j_gene: TRBJ2-7; v_gene: TRBV6-2/TRBV6-3; CDR3nt: TGTGCCAGCAGTTACGGGGGCCGATATTACGAGCAGTACTTC; CDR3aa: CASSYGGRYYEQYF
d_gene: .; abundance: .; j_gene: TRBJ1-4; v_gene: TRBV19; CDR3nt: TGTGCCAGTAGCCCGGGTGAAAAACTGTTTTTT; CDR3aa: CASSPGEKLFF
d_gene: TRBD2; abundance: .; j_gene: TRBJ2-2; v_gene: TRBV9; CDR3nt: TGTGCCAGCAGCGCCTCAGCGGGAGGGCTTACCGGGGAGCTGTTTTTT; CDR3aa: CASSASAGGLTGELFF
d_gene: .; abundance: .; j_gene: TRBJ2-1; v_gene: TRBV9; CDR3nt: TGTGCCAGCAGCGTAGAACCTAGCGACTACTACAATGAGCAGTTCTTC; CDR3aa: CASSVEPSDYYNEQFF
d_gene: .; abundance: few; j_gene: TRBJ1-5; v_gene: TRBV19; CDR3nt: TGTGCCAGTAGTATTGCGAGCAATCAGCCCCAGCATTTT; CDR3aa: CASSIASNQPQHF
d_gene: .; abundance: .; j_gene: TRBJ2-3; v_gene: TRBV6-6; CDR3nt: TGTGCCAGCAGTTTTCGGTCTAGCACAGATACGCAGTATTTT; CDR3aa: CASSFRSSTDTQYF
d_gene: .; abundance: .; j_gene: TRBJ2-1; v_gene: TRBV7-9; CDR3nt: TGTGCCAGCAGCTTAGCGGCAGGGGTCAATGAGCAGTTCTTC; CDR3aa: CASSLAAGVNEQFF
d_gene: TRBD1; abundance: .; j_gene: TRBJ2-3; v_gene: TRBV5-1; CDR3nt: TGCGCCAGCAGCTTACAGGGGGCCCCAGATACGCAGTATTTT; CDR3aa: CASSLQGAPDTQYF
d_gene: TRBD2; abundance: .; j_gene: TRBJ2-1; v_gene: TRBV6-2/TRBV6-3; CDR3nt: TGTGCCAGCAGTACGCCGACTAGCGGGATTAGGAATGAGCAGTTCTTC; CDR3aa: CASSTPTSGIRNEQFF
d_gene: TRBD1; abundance: few; j_gene: TRBJ1-2; v_gene: TRBV7-2; CDR3nt: TGTGCCAGCAGCTTAACTGGGGACAGGGCTGGCTACACCTTC; CDR3aa: CASSLTGDRAGYTF
d_gene: TRBD1; abundance: .; j_gene: TRBJ2-2; v_gene: TRBV5-5; CDR3nt: TGTGCCAGCAGCTTGGGACAGGGGAACACCGGGGAGCTGTTTTTT; CDR3aa: CASSLGQGNTGELFF
d_gene: .; abundance: .; j_gene: TRBJ1-4; v_gene: TRBV2; CDR3nt: TGTGCCAGCAGTGAGCCGAGGGGAGGGAATGAAAAACTGTTTTTT; CDR3aa: CASSEPRGGNEKLFF
d_gene: TRBD1; abundance: .; j_gene: TRBJ1-5; v_gene: TRBV28; CDR3nt: TGTGCCAGCAGTCCCCCGGGACAGGGAAATCAGCCCCAGCATTTT; CDR3aa: CASSPPGQGNQPQHF
d_gene: TRBD1; abundance: .; j_gene: TRBJ2-1; v_gene: TRBV6-5; CDR3nt: TGTGCCAGCAGTTACTTGGGACAGGGAAATGAGCAGTTCTTC; CDR3aa: CASSYLGQGNEQFF
d_gene: .; abundance: .; j_gene: TRBJ1-3; v_gene: TRBV5-4; CDR3nt: TGTGCCAGCTCCGGCTCTGGAAACACCATATATTTT; CDR3aa: CASSGSGNTIYF
d_gene: TRBD1; abundance: .; j_gene: TRBJ2-5; v_gene: TRBV7-7; CDR3nt: TGTGCCAGCAGCCCTAATCCGGGACAGGGAGAGACCCAGTACTTC; CDR3aa: CASSPNPGQGETQYF
d_gene: .; abundance: .; j_gene: TRBJ2-1; v_gene: TRBV21-1; CDR3nt: TGTGCCAGCAGGGGGGAGGGCCTGGTCAATGAGCAGTTCTTC; CDR3aa: CASRGEGLVNEQFF
d_gene: TRBD1; abundance: few; j_gene: TRBJ2-5; v_gene: TRBV29-1; CDR3nt: TGCAGCGTGGACAGGGGTGGGGAGACCCAGTACTTC; CDR3aa: CSVDRGGETQYF
d_gene: TRBD1; abundance: .; j_gene: TRBJ1-1; v_gene: TRBV28; CDR3nt: TGTGCCAGCAGGCTTCAGGGGGCAAACACTGAAGCTTTCTTT; CDR3aa: CASRLQGANTEAFF
d_gene: TRBD1; abundance: .; j_gene: TRBJ1-5; v_gene: TRBV30; CDR3nt: TGTGCCTGGAGTGGACAGGGGAATCAGCCCCAGCATTTT; CDR3aa: CAWSGQGNQPQHF
d_gene: .; abundance: .; j_gene: TRBJ1-2; v_gene: TRBV28; CDR3nt: TGTGCCAGCAGTTCTACAGGCCCATATGGCTACACCTTC; CDR3aa: CASSSTGPYGYTF
d_gene: .; abundance: .; j_gene: TRBJ2-1; v_gene: TRBV5-1; CDR3nt: TGCGCCAGCAGCTTGGACAGTGAAGCCTACAATGAGCAGTTCTTC; CDR3aa: CASSLDSEAYNEQFF
d_gene: TRBD1; abundance: .; j_gene: TRBJ2-2; v_gene: TRBV5-1; CDR3nt: TGCGCCAGCAGCGTCCGGACAGGGCCAACCGGGGAGCTGTTTTTT; CDR3aa: CASSVRTGPTGELFF
d_gene: TRBD1; abundance: .; j_gene: TRBJ1-3; v_gene: TRBV9; CDR3nt: TGTGCCAGCAGCACCCGCCGGGACAGGGACACTGGAAACACCATATATTTT; CDR3aa: CASSTRRDRDTGNTIYF
d_gene: .; abundance: once; j_gene: TRBJ1-4; v_gene: TRBV28; CDR3nt: TGTGCCAGCAGTTTATTCTTACAGGGAAGGTCTGAAAAACTGTTTTTT; CDR3aa: CASSLFLQGRSEKLFF
d_gene: TRBD1; abundance: .; j_gene: TRBJ2-1; v_gene: TRBV9; CDR3nt: TGTGCCAGCAGCCCTCGGGACAGGGTGAATGAGCAGTTCTTC; CDR3aa: CASSPRDRVNEQFF
d_gene: TRBD2; abundance: .; j_gene: TRBJ2-1; v_gene: TRBV5-4; CDR3nt: TGTGCCAGCAGCTTAGCGGGAGGGCACAATGAGCAGTTCTTC; CDR3aa: CASSLAGGHNEQFF
d_gene: .; abundance: .; j_gene: TRBJ2-7; v_gene: TRBV19; CDR3nt: TGTGCCAGTAGTATAGGGGGCGGGGACAGAAACTACGAGCAGTACTTC; CDR3aa: CASSIGGGDRNYEQYF
d_gene: .; abundance: .; j_gene: TRBJ2-5; v_gene: TRBV5-1; CDR3nt: TGCGCCAGCAGCGTAGGACAGATTCAGGTCCAAGAGACCCAGTACTTC; CDR3aa: CASSVGQIQVQETQYF